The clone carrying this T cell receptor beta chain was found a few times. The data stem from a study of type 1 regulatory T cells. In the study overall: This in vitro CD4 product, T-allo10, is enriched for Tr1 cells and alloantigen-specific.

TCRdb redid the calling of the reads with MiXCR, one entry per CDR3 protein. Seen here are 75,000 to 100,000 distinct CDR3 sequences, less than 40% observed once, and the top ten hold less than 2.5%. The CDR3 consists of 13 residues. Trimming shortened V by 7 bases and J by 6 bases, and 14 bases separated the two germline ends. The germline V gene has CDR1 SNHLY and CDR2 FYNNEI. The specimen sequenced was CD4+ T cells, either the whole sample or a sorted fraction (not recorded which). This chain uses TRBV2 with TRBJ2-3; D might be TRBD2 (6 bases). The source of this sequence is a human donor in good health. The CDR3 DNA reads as TGTGCCAGCATCCGGGACTTCTCCGATACGCAGTATTTT. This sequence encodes CASIRDFSDTQYF.